Listed here are 3 T cell receptor beta chains from one sample, sequenced in a study of cytomegalovirus exposure and HLA in healthy donors. The PCR contained 60 Vbeta and 13 Jbeta primers. TCRdb's copy holds only in-frame clones and misses some; the assay was immunoSEQ multiplex PCR. The sample consists of tens of thousands of clones, 67% of them appearing once. The sequencing input was PBMCs. These receptors came from a man aged 25 to 45 in good health and CMV-seronegative.

The gene calls are TRBV27 and TRBJ2-7, with a possible D match to TRBD1 (6 bases). Trimming cost V 4 bases and J 3 bases, with 13 bases left between them. Germline-derived CDR1 and CDR2 are MNHEY and SMNVEV (reference sequence). The CDR3 has 14 residues. CDR3 residues: CASSSPDRYYEQYF. CDR3 coding DNA: TGTGCCAGCAGTTCACCGGACAGATACTACGAGCAGTACTTC.

The CDR3 is CASNPVRATGELFF. CDR3 in DNA: TGTGCCAGCAATCCTGTCAGGGCGACCGGGGAGCTGTTTTTT. This chain uses TRBV6-1 with TRBJ2-2, with D possibly TRBD1 on 5 matching bases. Between the trimmed V and J ends, which lost 7 bases and 5 bases, there was a span of 14 bases. Germline lookup yields CDR1 MNHNS and CDR2 SASEGT. The CDR3 has 14 amino acids.

The chain employs TRBV2 and TRBJ2-3; 10 bases align to TRBD1. Germline CDR1 is SNHLY and CDR2 is FYNNEI. V shed 8 bases and J 6 bases; nucleotides not matched to a gene: 8. There are 14 residues in the CDR3. Here the CDR3 DNA reads TGTGCCAGCGGGACAGGGGAGGTCGTGGATACGCAGTATTTT. Encoded protein: CASGTGEVVDTQYF.